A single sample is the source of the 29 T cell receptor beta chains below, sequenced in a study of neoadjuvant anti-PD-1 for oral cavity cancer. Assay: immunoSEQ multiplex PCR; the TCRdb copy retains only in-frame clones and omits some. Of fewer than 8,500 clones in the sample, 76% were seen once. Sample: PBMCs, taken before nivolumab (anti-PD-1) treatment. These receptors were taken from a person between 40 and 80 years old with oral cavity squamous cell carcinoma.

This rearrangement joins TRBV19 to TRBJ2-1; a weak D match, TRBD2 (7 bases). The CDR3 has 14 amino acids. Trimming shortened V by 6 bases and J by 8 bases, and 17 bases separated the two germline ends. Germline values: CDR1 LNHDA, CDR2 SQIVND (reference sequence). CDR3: CASSTGGNIDEQFF. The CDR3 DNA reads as TGTGCCAGTAGCACGGGGGGCAATATCGATGAGCAGTTCTTC.

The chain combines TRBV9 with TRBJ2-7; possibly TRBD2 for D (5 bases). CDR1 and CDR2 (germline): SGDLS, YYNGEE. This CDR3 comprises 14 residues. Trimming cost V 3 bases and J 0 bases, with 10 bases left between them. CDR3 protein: CASSADSSSYEQYF. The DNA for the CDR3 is TGTGCCAGCAGCGCGGACTCAAGCTCCTACGAGCAGTACTTC.

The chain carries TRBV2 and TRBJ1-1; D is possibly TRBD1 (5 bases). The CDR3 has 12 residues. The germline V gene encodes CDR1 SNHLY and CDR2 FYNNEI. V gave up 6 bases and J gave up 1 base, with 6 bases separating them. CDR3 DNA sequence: TGTGCCAGCAGGACAGAGAACACTGAAGCTTTCTTT. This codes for CASRTENTEAFF.

CDR3 in DNA: TGTGCCAGTAGTATCGACGGGAACAATCAGCCCCAGCATTTT. This encodes CASSIDGNNQPQHF. The gene calls are TRBV19 and TRBJ1-5; no firm D call. V was cut by 3 bases and J by 3 bases, with 9 bases left in between. The CDR3 length is 14 residues. Germline loops: CDR1 LNHDA, CDR2 SQIVND (reference sequence).

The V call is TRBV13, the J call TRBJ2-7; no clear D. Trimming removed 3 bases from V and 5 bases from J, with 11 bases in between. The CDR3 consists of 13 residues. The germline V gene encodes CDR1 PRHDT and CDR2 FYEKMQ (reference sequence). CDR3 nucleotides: TGTGCCAGCAGCTTGGCGCCTTCCCACGAGCAGTACTTC. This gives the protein CASSLAPSHEQYF.

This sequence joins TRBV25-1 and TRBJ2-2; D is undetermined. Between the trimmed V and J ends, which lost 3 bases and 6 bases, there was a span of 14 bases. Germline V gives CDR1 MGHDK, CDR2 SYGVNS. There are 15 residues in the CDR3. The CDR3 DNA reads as TGTGCCAGCAGTGAGGTAGATAGTATCTCCGGGGAGCTGTTTTTT. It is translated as CASSEVDSISGELFF.

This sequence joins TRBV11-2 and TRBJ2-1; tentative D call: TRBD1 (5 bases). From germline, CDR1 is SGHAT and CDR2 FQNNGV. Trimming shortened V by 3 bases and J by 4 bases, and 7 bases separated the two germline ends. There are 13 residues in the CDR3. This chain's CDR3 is CASSLQGYNEQFF. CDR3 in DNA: TGTGCCAGCAGCTTGCAGGGATACAATGAGCAGTTCTTC. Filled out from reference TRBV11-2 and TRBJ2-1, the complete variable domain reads EAGVAQSPRYKIIEKRQSVAFWCNPISGHATLYWYQQILGQGPKLLIQFQNNGVVDDSQLPKDRFSAERLKGVDSTLKIQPAKLEDSAVYLCASSLQGYNEQFFGPGTRLTVL.

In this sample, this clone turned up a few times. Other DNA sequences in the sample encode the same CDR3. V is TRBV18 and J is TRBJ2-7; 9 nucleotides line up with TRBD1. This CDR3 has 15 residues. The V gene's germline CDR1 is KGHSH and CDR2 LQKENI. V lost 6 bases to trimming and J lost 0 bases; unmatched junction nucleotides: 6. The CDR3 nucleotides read TGTGCCAGCTCCCCCGGGACAGGGCTCTCCTACGAGCAGTACTTC. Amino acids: CASSPGTGLSYEQYF.

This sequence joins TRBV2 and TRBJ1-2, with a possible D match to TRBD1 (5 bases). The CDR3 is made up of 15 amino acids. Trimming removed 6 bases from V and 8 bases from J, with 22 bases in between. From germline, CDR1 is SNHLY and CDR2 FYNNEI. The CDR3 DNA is TGTGCCAGCAGACGAGTAAGGACATCACAGGAAGGCTACACCTTC. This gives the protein CASRRVRTSQEGYTF.

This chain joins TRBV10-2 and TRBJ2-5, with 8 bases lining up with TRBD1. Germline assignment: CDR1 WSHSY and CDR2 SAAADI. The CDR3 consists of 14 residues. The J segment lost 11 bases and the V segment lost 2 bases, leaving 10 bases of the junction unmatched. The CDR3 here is CASSEPGIGDRQYF. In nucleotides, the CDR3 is TGCGCCAGCAGTGAGCCCGGAATAGGGGACAGGCAGTACTTC.

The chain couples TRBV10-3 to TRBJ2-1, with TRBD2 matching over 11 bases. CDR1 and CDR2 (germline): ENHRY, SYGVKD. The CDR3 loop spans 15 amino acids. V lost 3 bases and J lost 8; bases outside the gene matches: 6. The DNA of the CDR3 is TGTGCCATCAGTGAAACTAGCGGGGGTTACCATGAGCAGTTCTTC. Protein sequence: CAISETSGGYHEQFF.

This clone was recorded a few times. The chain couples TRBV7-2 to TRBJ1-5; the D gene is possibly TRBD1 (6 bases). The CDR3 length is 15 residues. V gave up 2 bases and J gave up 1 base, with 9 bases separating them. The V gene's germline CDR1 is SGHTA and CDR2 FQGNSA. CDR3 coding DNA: TGTGCCAGCAGCTTAATCAGGGGAAGCAATCAGCCCCAGCATTTT. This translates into CASSLIRGSNQPQHF.

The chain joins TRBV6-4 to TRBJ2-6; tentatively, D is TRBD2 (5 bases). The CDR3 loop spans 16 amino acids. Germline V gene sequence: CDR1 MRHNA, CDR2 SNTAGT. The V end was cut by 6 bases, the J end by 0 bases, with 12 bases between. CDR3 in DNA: TGTGCCAGCAGCCCCGACGGGGACTCTGGGGCCAACGTCCTGACTTTC. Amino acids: CASSPDGDSGANVLTF.

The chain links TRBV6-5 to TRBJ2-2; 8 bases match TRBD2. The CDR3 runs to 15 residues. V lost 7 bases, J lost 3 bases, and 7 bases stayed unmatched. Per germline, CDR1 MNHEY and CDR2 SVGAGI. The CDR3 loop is CASKTGGSHTGELFF. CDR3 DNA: TGTGCCAGCAAGACGGGGGGGTCTCACACCGGGGAGCTGTTTTTT.

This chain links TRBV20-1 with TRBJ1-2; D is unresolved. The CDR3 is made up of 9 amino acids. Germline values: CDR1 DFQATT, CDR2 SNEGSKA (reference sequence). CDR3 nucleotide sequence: TGCATGGCTAACTATGGCTACACCTTC. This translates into CMANYGYTF.

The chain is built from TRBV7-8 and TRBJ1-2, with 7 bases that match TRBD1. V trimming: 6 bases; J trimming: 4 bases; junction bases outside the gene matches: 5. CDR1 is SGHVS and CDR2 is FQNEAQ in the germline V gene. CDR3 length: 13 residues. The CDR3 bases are TGTGCCAGCAGACCACAGGGGCTCTATGGCTACACCTTC. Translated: CASRPQGLYGYTF.

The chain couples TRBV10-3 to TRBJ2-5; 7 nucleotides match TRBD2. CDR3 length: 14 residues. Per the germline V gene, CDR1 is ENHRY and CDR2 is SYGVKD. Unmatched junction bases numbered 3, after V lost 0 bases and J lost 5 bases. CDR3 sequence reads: CAISESGGVETQYF. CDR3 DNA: TGTGCCATCAGTGAGTCTGGGGGGGTGGAGACCCAGTACTTC.

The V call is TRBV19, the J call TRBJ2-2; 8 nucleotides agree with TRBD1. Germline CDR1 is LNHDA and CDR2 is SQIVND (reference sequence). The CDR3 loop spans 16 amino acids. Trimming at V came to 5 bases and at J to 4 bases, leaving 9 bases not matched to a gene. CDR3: CASSLRTGLATGELFF. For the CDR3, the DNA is TGTGCCAGTAGTCTCCGGACAGGGTTGGCCACCGGGGAGCTGTTTTTT.

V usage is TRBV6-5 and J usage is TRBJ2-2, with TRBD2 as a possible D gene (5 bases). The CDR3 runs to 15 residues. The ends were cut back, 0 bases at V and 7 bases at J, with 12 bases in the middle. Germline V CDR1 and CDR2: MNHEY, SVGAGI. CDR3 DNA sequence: TGTGCCAGCAGTTACTCGATAACTAGGGTCGGGGAGCTGTTTTTT. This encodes CASSYSITRVGELFF.

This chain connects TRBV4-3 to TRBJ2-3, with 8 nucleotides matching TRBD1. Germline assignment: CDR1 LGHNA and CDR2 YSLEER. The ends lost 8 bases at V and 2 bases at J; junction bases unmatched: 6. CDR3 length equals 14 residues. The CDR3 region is CASSTGQVTDTQYF. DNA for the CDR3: TGCGCCAGCTCGACGGGACAGGTCACAGATACGCAGTATTTT.

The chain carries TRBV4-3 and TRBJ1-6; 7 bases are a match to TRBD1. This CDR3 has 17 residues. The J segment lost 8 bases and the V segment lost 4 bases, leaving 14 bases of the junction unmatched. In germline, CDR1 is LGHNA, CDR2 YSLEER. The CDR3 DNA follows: TGCGCCAGCAGCCCTCAACTTCGGCCAGGGGGATATTCACCCCTCCACTTT. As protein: CASSPQLRPGGYSPLHF.

The CDR3 region is CASSPRRGGVYEQYF. As DNA, the CDR3 is TGTGCCAGCAGCCCTAGGCGGGGTGGCGTGTACGAGCAGTACTTC. The V and J genes are TRBV7-9 and TRBJ2-7; tentative D call: TRBD2 (6 bases). The germline V gene has CDR1 SEHNR and CDR2 FQNEAQ (reference sequence). With 5 bases removed from V and 4 bases from J, the gap between germline ends came to 18 bases. CDR3 length: 15 amino acids.

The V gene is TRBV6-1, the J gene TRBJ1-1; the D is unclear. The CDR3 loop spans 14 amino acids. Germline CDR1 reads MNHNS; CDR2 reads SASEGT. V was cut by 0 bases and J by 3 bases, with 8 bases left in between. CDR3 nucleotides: TGTGCCAGCAGTGAAGCACGGAGGGACACTGAAGCTTTCTTT. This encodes CASSEARRDTEAFF.

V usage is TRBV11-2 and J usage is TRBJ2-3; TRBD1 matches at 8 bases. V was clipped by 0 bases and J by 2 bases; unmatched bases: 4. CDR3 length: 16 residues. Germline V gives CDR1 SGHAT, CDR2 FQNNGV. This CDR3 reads CASSLDQGAITDTQYF. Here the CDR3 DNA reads TGTGCCAGCAGCTTAGATCAGGGGGCGATCACAGATACGCAGTATTTT. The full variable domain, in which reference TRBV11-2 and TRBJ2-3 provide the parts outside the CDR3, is EAGVAQSPRYKIIEKRQSVAFWCNPISGHATLYWYQQILGQGPKLLIQFQNNGVVDDSQLPKDRFSAERLKGVDSTLKIQPAKLEDSAVYLCASSLDQGAITDTQYFGPGTRLTVL.

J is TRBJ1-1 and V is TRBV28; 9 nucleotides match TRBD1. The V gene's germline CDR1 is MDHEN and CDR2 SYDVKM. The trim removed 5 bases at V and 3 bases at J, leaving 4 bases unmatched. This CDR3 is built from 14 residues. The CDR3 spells CASSIRDRDTEAFF. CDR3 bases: TGTGCCAGCAGTATCCGGGACAGGGACACTGAAGCTTTCTTT.

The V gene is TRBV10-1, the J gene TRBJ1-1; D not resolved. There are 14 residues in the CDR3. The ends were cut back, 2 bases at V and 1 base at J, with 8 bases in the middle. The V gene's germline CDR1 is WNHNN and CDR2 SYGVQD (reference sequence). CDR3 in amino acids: CASSEGRENTEAFF. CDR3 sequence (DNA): TGCGCCAGCAGTGAGGGCCGGGAGAACACTGAAGCTTTCTTT.

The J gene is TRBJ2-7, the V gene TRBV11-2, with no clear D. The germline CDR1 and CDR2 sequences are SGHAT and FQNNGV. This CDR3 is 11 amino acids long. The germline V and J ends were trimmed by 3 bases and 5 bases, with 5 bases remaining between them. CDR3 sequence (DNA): TGTGCCAGCAGCTTGAAGGACGAGCAGTACTTC. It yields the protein CASSLKDEQYF. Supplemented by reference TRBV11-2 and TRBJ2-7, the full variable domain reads EAGVAQSPRYKIIEKRQSVAFWCNPISGHATLYWYQQILGQGPKLLIQFQNNGVVDDSQLPKDRFSAERLKGVDSTLKIQPAKLEDSAVYLCASSLKDEQYFGPGTRLTVT.

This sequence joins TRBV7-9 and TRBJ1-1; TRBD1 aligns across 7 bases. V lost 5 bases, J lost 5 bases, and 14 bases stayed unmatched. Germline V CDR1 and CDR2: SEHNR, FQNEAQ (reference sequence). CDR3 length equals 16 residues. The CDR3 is CASSLRQGIVETEAFF. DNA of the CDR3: TGTGCCAGCAGCCTCCGACAGGGAATAGTTGAGACTGAAGCTTTCTTT.

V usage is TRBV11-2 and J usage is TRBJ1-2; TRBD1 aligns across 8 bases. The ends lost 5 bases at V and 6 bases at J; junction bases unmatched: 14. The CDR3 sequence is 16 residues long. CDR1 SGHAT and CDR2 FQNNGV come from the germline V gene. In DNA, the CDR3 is TGTGCCAGCAGCGCAGGGGGCAGGGGGCCTATGAATGGCTACACCTTC. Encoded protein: CASSAGGRGPMNGYTF.